Sequencing of this TCR beta chain was carried out in a study of T cell responses to AZD1222 COVID-19 vaccine (dated by TCRdb to the early 2020s). About the full investigation: AZD1222 recipients given second doses at about 4 weeks or at about 12 weeks were pooled, since spike-specific TCR depth and breadth were not found to differ between the two schedules. TCR sequencing covered more than 230 trial participants: 200 to 210 given two doses of AZD1222 and 26 given two doses of MenACWY control vaccine. Trial participants were enrolled by age into 18-55, 56-69 and 70-plus year subgroups, with roughly 160, 29 and 62 TCR-sequenced participants respectively.

Here is what the overall study found, with its caveats: Reportedly, close to half of the unique spike-specific TCRs recognized epitopes lying outside the regions that are mutated in the B.1.351 and B.1.1.7 variants. CD4 TCRs associated with the vaccine covered the entire spike protein, and the dominant responses were in regions 160-218 and 743-854. Conclusions about previously exposed vaccinees are limited, since just five or six AZD1222 recipients were seropositive for SARS-CoV-2 at baseline. Spike-specific TCR breadth and depth rose significantly after two AZD1222 doses compared with day 0 and with MenACWY recipients. Most participants were white British and females outnumbered males, and the authors suggested that clonal diversity may have been underestimated. No day 14 peak-response samples were available, so repertoires were characterized only after the peak T cell response. The 56-69-year group was small, and its depth increase did not reach significance, likely because of low power.

The CDR3 regions of human TCRbeta chains were analyzed by immunosequencing. The original pipeline was this. TCRs in the repertoires were matched against a reference library of SARS-CoV-2-specific TCRs that had been generated with the MIRA antigen-specificity platform. Breadth was defined as the fraction of unique TCRs that were SARS-CoV-2-associated, and depth was defined as the fraction of total T cells that were SARS-CoV-2-associated. Using the MIRA data, every spike-specific TCR was mapped to the spike region that the TCR reacted to and assigned to either a CD4 or a CD8 class. Log10-transformed breadth and depth values were compared by one-way ANOVA with Sidak's multiple comparisons tests. As stored in TCRdb, this immuneACCESS dataset retains in-frame rearrangements with V and J assigned. A fraction of the clones does not appear; measured against another copy, unresolved V genes explain less than half of the discrepancy, and the remainder lacks a known reason. V, J and clone size derive from that table, while D and trimming were established from the DNA sequence. Here the sample has 100,000 or so clones; over 75% occur a single time. About 14% of the sample is taken by the ten largest.

As to this clone: There is no known antigen for this receptor. Base qualities are not recorded, but no much larger clone differs from it by a single base. Other DNA sequences within the sample encode an identical CDR3.

The CDR3 spans 14 residues, from the cysteine through the phenylalanine. The DNA shown is the 42-base CDR3, in frame from base 1. Trimming takes 0 bases from V and 2 bases from J, and the germline ends sit 6 bases apart. CDR1 SGHNT and CDR2 YYREEE were looked up in the germline V gene (reference sequence). The time point label for this specimen denotes: baseline before first vaccination. Samples from vaccinated people were obtained from the UK trials COV001 and COV002, which included a single-blind randomized controlled phase 2/3 trial of AZD1222 (ChAdOx1 nCoV-19) in healthy adults. For TCRbeta chain sequencing, PBMC samples were collected from trial participants at day 0 and at day 28 after the second dose.

Sequenced material: peripheral blood, taken on day 0 of AZD1222 vaccination. The chain links TRBV5-4 with TRBJ1-5, with a weak D call of TRBD1 (5 bases match). This clonotype originated in an adult in good health. The DNA is as follows: TGTGCCAGCAGCTTGGCGGGGGGCAATCAGCCCCAGCATTTT. Its coded protein is CASSLAGGNQPQHF.